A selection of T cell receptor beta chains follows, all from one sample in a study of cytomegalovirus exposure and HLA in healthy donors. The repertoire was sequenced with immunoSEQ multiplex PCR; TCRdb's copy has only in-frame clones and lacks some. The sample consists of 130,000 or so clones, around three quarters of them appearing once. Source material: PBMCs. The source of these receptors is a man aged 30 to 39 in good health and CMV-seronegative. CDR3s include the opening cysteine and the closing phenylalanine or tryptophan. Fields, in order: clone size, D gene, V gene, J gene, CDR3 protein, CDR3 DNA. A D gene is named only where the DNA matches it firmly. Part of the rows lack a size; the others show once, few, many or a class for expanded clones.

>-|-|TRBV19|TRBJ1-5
CASSMSAGQPQHF
TGTGCCAGTAGTATGAGTGCGGGGCAGCCCCAGCATTTT
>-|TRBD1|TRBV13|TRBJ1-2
CASSLEQGVGGYTF
TGTGCCAGCAGCTTAGAACAGGGGGTAGGTGGCTACACCTTC
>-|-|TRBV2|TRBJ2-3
CATKTDTDTQYF
TGTGCCACGAAGACAGACACAGATACGCAGTATTTT
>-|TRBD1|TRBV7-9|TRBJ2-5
CASSLGGTGEETQYF
TGTGCCAGCAGCTTAGGCGGGACAGGGGAGGAGACCCAGTACTTC
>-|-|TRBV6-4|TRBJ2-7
CASSDPSGPEGIPYEQYF
TGTGCCAGCAGTGACCCCAGCGGCCCGGAAGGGATTCCCTACGAGCAGTACTTC
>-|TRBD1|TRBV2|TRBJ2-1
CASSEFLDREQFF
TGTGCCAGCAGTGAATTTTTGGACAGGGAGCAGTTCTTC
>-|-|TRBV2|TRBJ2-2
CASSPRVAGELFF
TGTGCCAGCAGTCCCCGAGTTGCCGGGGAGCTGTTTTTT
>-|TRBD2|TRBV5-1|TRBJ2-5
CASYPRGAAESETQYF
TGCGCCAGCTACCCGCGGGGGGCCGCGGAGTCGGAGACCCAGTACTTC
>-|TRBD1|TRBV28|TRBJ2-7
CASSSGGSYEQYF
TGTGCCAGCAGTTCAGGGGGTTCCTACGAGCAGTACTTC
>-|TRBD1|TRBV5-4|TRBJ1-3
CASDLTGDAGNTIYF
TGTGCCAGCGACTTAACAGGGGATGCTGGAAACACCATATATTTT
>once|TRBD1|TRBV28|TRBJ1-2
CASRQGAYGYTF
TGTGCCAGTCGACAGGGTGCTTATGGCTACACCTTC
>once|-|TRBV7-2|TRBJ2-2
CASSPVGGLRGELFF
TGTGCCAGCAGCCCCGTCGGGGGGCTACGGGGGGAGCTGTTTTTT
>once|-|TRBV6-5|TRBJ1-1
CASLRGSNTEAFF
TGTGCCAGCCTGAGAGGTTCGAACACTGAAGCTTTCTTT
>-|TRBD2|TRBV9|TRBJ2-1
CASSVAGGGTSGYNEQFF
TGTGCCAGCAGCGTAGCCGGAGGAGGGACTAGCGGCTACAATGAGCAGTTCTTC
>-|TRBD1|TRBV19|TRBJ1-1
CASSRRDRGIAFF
TGTGCCAGTAGCCGCCGGGACAGGGGGATCGCTTTCTTT
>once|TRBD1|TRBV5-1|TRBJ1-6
CASRTGADNSPLHF
TGCGCCAGCCGGACAGGGGCGGATAATTCACCCCTCCACTTT
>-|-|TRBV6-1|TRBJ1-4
CASSYDRPNEKLFF
TGTGCCAGCAGTTATGACAGACCGAATGAAAAACTGTTTTTT
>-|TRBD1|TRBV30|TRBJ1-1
CACRTGWNELTEAFF
TGTGCCTGCCGGACAGGGTGGAATGAACTTACTGAAGCTTTCTTT